This is a list of T cell receptor beta chains from one sample in a study of T cell responses to AZD1222 COVID-19 vaccine. Assay used: immunoSEQ multiplex PCR; TCRdb lists only in-frame clones, some missing. The table shows some 170,000 clones, with just under 90% occurring only once. The source material was peripheral blood, sampled 28 days after the second dose of the MenACWY control vaccine. These TCRs come from an adult who received the MenACWY meningococcal vaccine as a control. Each CDR3 is given with its conserved first and last residue. Fields, in order: V gene, J gene, clone size, D gene, CDR3 protein, CDR3 DNA. A D gene is named only where the DNA matches it firmly. Part of the rows lack a size; the others show once, few, many or a class for expanded clones.

V gene: TRBV19
J gene: TRBJ2-7
clone size: NA
D gene: NA
CDR3 protein: CASSIGLPPYEQYF
CDR3 DNA: TGTGCCAGTAGTATAGGACTTCCTCCCTACGAGCAGTACTTC

V gene: TRBV6-2/TRBV6-3
J gene: TRBJ1-6
clone size: NA
D gene: NA
CDR3 protein: CASSPGTGLIPLHF
CDR3 DNA: TGTGCCAGCAGCCCAGGGACCGGCTTGATTCCCCTCCACTTT

V gene: TRBV18
J gene: TRBJ2-1
clone size: NA
D gene: NA
CDR3 protein: CASSILQGTYNEQFF
CDR3 DNA: TGTGCCAGCTCAATTTTGCAGGGGACCTACAATGAGCAGTTCTTC

V gene: TRBV28
J gene: TRBJ1-6
clone size: NA
D gene: NA
CDR3 protein: CASSLSTDSYNSPLHF
CDR3 DNA: TGTGCCAGCAGTTTAAGTACAGATAGTTATAATTCACCCCTCCACTTT

V gene: TRBV6-5
J gene: TRBJ1-1
clone size: NA
D gene: TRBD1
CDR3 protein: CASKGTGPRGAFF
CDR3 DNA: TGTGCCAGCAAAGGGACAGGGCCGAGGGGAGCTTTCTTT

V gene: TRBV7-9
J gene: TRBJ1-5
clone size: NA
D gene: NA
CDR3 protein: CASSLRDTNQPQHF
CDR3 DNA: TGTGCCAGCAGCTTACGGGACACCAATCAGCCCCAGCATTTT

V gene: TRBV19
J gene: TRBJ2-7
clone size: NA
D gene: NA
CDR3 protein: CASSRTGLGEQYF
CDR3 DNA: TGTGCCAGTAGTCGGACGGGGCTCGGGGAGCAGTACTTC

V gene: TRBV5-1
J gene: TRBJ2-1
clone size: NA
D gene: TRBD2
CDR3 protein: CASSFGTINEQFF
CDR3 DNA: TGCGCCAGCAGCTTCGGGACTATCAATGAGCAGTTCTTC

V gene: TRBV19
J gene: TRBJ1-2
clone size: NA
D gene: TRBD1
CDR3 protein: CASSIDRGHRTGRGYTF
CDR3 DNA: TGTGCCAGTAGTATAGATAGAGGACATAGGACAGGCAGAGGCTACACCTTC

V gene: TRBV5-1
J gene: TRBJ2-2
clone size: NA
D gene: NA
CDR3 protein: CASSRISGNTGELFF
CDR3 DNA: TGCGCCAGCAGCCGGATTAGCGGAAACACCGGGGAGCTGTTTTTT

V gene: TRBV27
J gene: TRBJ2-7
clone size: NA
D gene: NA
CDR3 protein: CASSVRGLLPYEQYF
CDR3 DNA: TGTGCCAGCAGCGTCCGGGGGTTGTTACCTTACGAGCAGTACTTC

V gene: TRBV3-1/TRBV3-2
J gene: TRBJ1-3
clone size: once
D gene: NA
CDR3 protein: CASSQGHSGNTIYF
CDR3 DNA: TGTGCCAGCAGCCAAGGACACTCTGGAAACACCATATATTTT

V gene: TRBV3-1/TRBV3-2
J gene: TRBJ2-7
clone size: NA
D gene: NA
CDR3 protein: CASSPNRGEQYF
CDR3 DNA: TGTGCCAGCAGCCCCAATAGAGGCGAGCAGTACTTC

V gene: TRBV7-2
J gene: TRBJ2-3
clone size: NA
D gene: NA
CDR3 protein: CASSFASSTDTQYF
CDR3 DNA: TGTGCCAGCAGCTTTGCCAGTAGCACAGATACGCAGTATTTT